Shown below are 12 T cell receptor beta chains from a single sample sequenced in a study of T cells in Graves' hyperthyroidism and ophthalmopathy. RNA transcripts served as the template for amplifying TCR beta CDR3 regions. HTBI primers were used for first-round RT-PCR of the TCR CDR3. TCRdb re-analysed the multiplex PCR reads in MiXCR, keeping a single row per CDR3 protein. The sample carries hundreds of thousands of distinct CDR3 sequences, over 35% recorded once. The sequenced sample was blood. The receptors were gathered from a man aged 18 to 29 with Graves' hyperthyroidism.

In its sample, this clonotype was seen many times. The chain joins TRBV5-1 to TRBJ2-7; TRBD1 matches at 10 bases. Per the germline V gene, CDR1 is SGHRS and CDR2 is YFSETQ. CDR3 size: 15 residues. V gave up 4 bases and J gave up 0 bases; unmatched junction bases: 4. The CDR3 DNA reads as TGCGCCAGCAGCACCGGGACAGGGGTCTCCTACGAGCAGTACTTC. Amino acids: CASSTGTGVSYEQYF.

This clonotype came up a few times. This rearrangement joins TRBV7-3 to TRBJ2-2, with D possibly being TRBD2 (7 bases). Germline V gene data show CDR1 as SGHTA and CDR2 as FQGTGA. The CDR3 is 18 amino acids. V gave up 5 bases and J gave up 4 bases, with 23 bases separating them. The CDR3 loop is CASSPKGGTLEPTGELFF. CDR3 DNA: TGTGCCAGCAGCCCAAAGGGGGGGACACTTGAACCCACCGGGGAGCTGTTTTTT.

The chain is built from TRBV12-3 or TRBV12-4 and TRBJ2-7; no clear D gene. The CDR3 covers 12 residues. Trimming pared 1 base from V and 12 bases from J, leaving 13 bases between. Here the CDR3 DNA reads TGTGCCAGCAGTTTAGGCCCCTACCCCGGGTACTTC. Translating gives CASSLGPYPGYF.

At least ten counts were recorded for this clonotype. This sequence joins TRBV24-1 and TRBJ2-2; D uncertain. The V gene's germline CDR1 is KGHDR and CDR2 SFDVKD. This CDR3 region has 14 residues. Trimming pared 6 bases from V and 5 bases from J, leaving 12 bases between. DNA for the CDR3: TGTGCCACCAGTAGGGCCATGGGTACCGGGGAGCTGTTTTTT. Protein: CATSRAMGTGELFF.

This clonotype was seen ten or more times. The chain couples TRBV15 to TRBJ2-7; D unclear. In germline, CDR1 is LNHNV, CDR2 YYDKDF (reference sequence). This CDR3 comprises 11 residues. Trimming cost V 0 bases and J 6 bases, with 3 bases left between them. The CDR3 protein is CATSRDGEQYF. The DNA of the CDR3 is TGTGCCACCAGCAGAGACGGCGAGCAGTACTTC.

Comments on this clonotype: This may be a read error: a much more frequent sequence differs by one nucleotide. The gene calls are TRBV25-1 and TRBJ1-6; D gene ambiguous. The CDR3 has 12 residues. Germline lookup yields CDR1 MGHDK and CDR2 SYGVNS. V dropped 7 bases and J dropped 9 bases, with 10 bases sitting between them. Written as DNA, the CDR3 is TGTGCCAGCAAAGGAAGGGCTTCACCCCTCCACTTT. This encodes CASKGRASPLHF.

This clonotype was seen a few times. The chain links TRBV5-1 to TRBJ1-1; possibly TRBD1 for D (5 bases). CDR1 is SGHRS, CDR2 YFSETQ, per germline. CDR3 length: 11 amino acids. V was clipped by 7 bases and J by 8 bases, with 12 bases between them. The CDR3 DNA follows: TGCGCCAGCCTAGGGGTGGACGAAGCTTTCTTT. It codes for CASLGVDEAFF.

This clonotype was observed many times. The rearrangement links TRBV9 to TRBJ1-3, with D perhaps matching TRBD1 (5 bases). The CDR3 spans 15 residues. Looked up from germline, CDR1 is SGDLS and CDR2 is YYNGEE. V lost 0 bases to trimming and J lost 2 bases, with 9 bases between them. The CDR3: CASSVAGTAGNTIYF. DNA for the CDR3: TGTGCCAGCAGCGTAGCCGGGACCGCTGGAAACACCATATATTTT.

The rearrangement links TRBV20-1 to TRBJ2-2, with 8 bases that match TRBD2. The J segment lost 3 bases and the V segment lost 6 bases, leaving 6 bases of the junction unmatched. From germline, CDR1 is DFQATT and CDR2 SNEGSKA (reference sequence). The CDR3 is 14 residues long. CDR3: CSAAGTRDTGELFF. Written as DNA, the CDR3 is TGCAGTGCCGCCGGGACTAGAGACACCGGGGAGCTGTTTTTT.

This clonotype was counted ten times or more. This chain links TRBV7-9 with TRBJ1-5; D is unclear. CDR3 size: 13 residues. Germline CDR1 is SEHNR and CDR2 is FQNEAQ (reference sequence). Trimming stripped 1 base from V and 5 bases from J, with 6 bases between. As DNA, the CDR3 is TGTGCCAGCAGCTTAGGGCTACATCAGCCCCAGCATTTT. It specifies CASSLGLHQPQHF.

Concerning this clonotype: The conserved phenylalanine or tryptophan normally closing the CDR3 is absent here, so this likely arose from a read error. The V and J genes are TRBV5-1 and TRBJ1-6; TRBD1 matches 9 bases. This CDR3 comprises 16 residues. Germline CDR1 and CDR2: SGHRS and YFSETQ. J was trimmed by 7 bases and V by 1 base; bases with no gene match: 6. The CDR3: CASSLTGTGTNSPLHS. The CDR3 nucleotides are TGCGCCAGCAGCTTGACGGGGACAGGGACGAATTCACCCCTCCACTCT.

Ten or more counts support this clonotype. V gene TRBV4-1 combines with J gene TRBJ1-5; D unresolved. Germline V gene sequence: CDR1 MGHRA, CDR2 YSYEKL. This CDR3 is built from 15 residues. Trimming removed 0 bases from V and 6 bases from J, with 12 bases in between. The CDR3 sequence: CASSQDKLGSQPQHF. For the CDR3, the DNA is TGCGCCAGCAGCCAAGATAAGCTGGGCAGTCAGCCCCAGCATTTT.